Listed below are T cell receptor beta chains from one sample, sequenced in a study of human T cells and chemical hapten exposure. In TCRdb, the RACE reads were re-called with MiXCR into one record per CDR3 protein. The repertoire holds some 200,000 distinct CDR3 sequences, under 25% seen once, with about 6.7% in the top ten. Specimen: whole blood, collected in connection with sensitization to the hapten diphenylcyclopropenone (DPC). The receptor source for this set is a woman aged 45-59 years with alopecia areata. Some clones in this sample may be carry-over from other donors' samples. CDR3s include the opening cysteine and the closing phenylalanine or tryptophan. A D gene is named only where the DNA matches it firmly. Not every row has a clone size; where given, it reads once, few, many or a size class.

V gene: TRBV18; clone size: NA; D gene: NA; J gene: TRBJ1-1; CDR3 protein: CASSHLDAANTEAFF; CDR3 DNA: TGTGCCAGCTCACACCTGGATGCTGCGAACACTGAAGCTTTCTTT
V gene: TRBV5-1; clone size: NA; D gene: TRBD2; J gene: TRBJ2-3; CDR3 protein: CASSLGTSTLLGTDTQYF; CDR3 DNA: TGCGCCAGCAGCTTGGGGACTAGCACTCTACTTGGCACAGATACGCAGTATTTT
V gene: TRBV10-3; clone size: NA; D gene: TRBD1; J gene: TRBJ2-7; CDR3 protein: CAISVDRESYEQYF; CDR3 DNA: TGTGCCATCAGTGTAGACAGGGAATCTTACGAGCAGTACTTC
V gene: TRBV16; clone size: NA; D gene: NA; J gene: TRBJ1-2; CDR3 protein: CASSQWERGHYGYTF; CDR3 DNA: TGTGCCAGCAGCCAATGGGAACGGGGGCACTATGGCTACACCTTC
V gene: TRBV27; clone size: many; D gene: TRBD1; J gene: TRBJ1-1; CDR3 protein: CASSSRQGPPNTEAFF; CDR3 DNA: TGTGCCAGCAGTTCCCGACAGGGGCCGCCGAACACTGAAGCTTTCTTT
V gene: TRBV6-1; clone size: NA; D gene: TRBD2; J gene: TRBJ2-5; CDR3 protein: CASSELGGSVQETQYF; CDR3 DNA: TGTGCCAGCAGTGAATTGGGGGGGTCAGTCCAAGAGACCCAGTACTTC
V gene: TRBV7-2; clone size: NA; D gene: NA; J gene: TRBJ1-5; CDR3 protein: CASRTDQGSNQPQHF; CDR3 DNA: TGTGCCAGCAGGACAGATCAAGGAAGCAATCAGCCACAGCATTTT
V gene: TRBV5-1; clone size: few; D gene: TRBD2; J gene: TRBJ2-3; CDR3 protein: CASRIIAGGADTQYF; CDR3 DNA: TGCGCCAGCAGGATTATAGCGGGAGGGGCAGATACGCAGTATTTT
V gene: TRBV10-3; clone size: NA; D gene: NA; J gene: TRBJ1-2; CDR3 protein: CAISSENYGYTF; CDR3 DNA: TGTGCCATCAGTTCAGAGAACTATGGCTACACCTTC
V gene: TRBV7-8; clone size: NA; D gene: TRBD2; J gene: TRBJ2-5; CDR3 protein: CASSGTRGETQYF; CDR3 DNA: TGTGCCAGCAGCGGGACTAGGGGTGAGACCCAGTACTTC
V gene: TRBV6-2/TRBV6-3; clone size: NA; D gene: NA; J gene: TRBJ2-7; CDR3 protein: CASSGHGETIISYEQYF; CDR3 DNA: TGTGCCAGCAGTGGCCACGGGGAAACAATAATCTCCTACGAGCAGTACTTC
V gene: TRBV6-2/TRBV6-3; clone size: few; D gene: NA; J gene: TRBJ2-7; CDR3 protein: CASSYSPTQYEQYF; CDR3 DNA: TGTGCCAGCAGTTACTCCCCGACCCAGTACGAGCAGTACTTC
V gene: TRBV6-6; clone size: few; D gene: NA; J gene: TRBJ2-5; CDR3 protein: CASSHQQGFGETQYF; CDR3 DNA: TGTGCCAGCAGTCACCAACAGGGATTCGGGGAGACCCAGTACTTC
V gene: TRBV15; clone size: NA; D gene: TRBD1; J gene: TRBJ2-7; CDR3 protein: CATSLGQGSYEQYF; CDR3 DNA: TGTGCCACCAGCCTCGGACAGGGGTCCTACGAGCAGTACTTC
V gene: TRBV11-2; clone size: NA; D gene: TRBD1; J gene: TRBJ1-3; CDR3 protein: CASSRTGGVGNTIYF; CDR3 DNA: TGTGCCAGCAGCCGGACAGGGGGTGTTGGAAACACCATATATTTT
V gene: TRBV7-9; clone size: few; D gene: NA; J gene: TRBJ1-1; CDR3 protein: CASSTGTFTEAFF; CDR3 DNA: TGTGCCAGCAGCACCGGGACATTCACTGAAGCTTTCTTT
V gene: TRBV12-3/TRBV12-4; clone size: NA; D gene: TRBD2; J gene: TRBJ2-2; CDR3 protein: CASSLRAGGGTGELFF; CDR3 DNA: TGTGCCAGCAGTCTCAGGGCGGGAGGGGGGACCGGGGAGCTGTTTTTT
V gene: TRBV6-2/TRBV6-3; clone size: NA; D gene: NA; J gene: TRBJ1-5; CDR3 protein: CASTNGVQPQHF; CDR3 DNA: TGTGCCAGCACCAACGGGGTTCAGCCCCAGCATTTT
V gene: TRBV28; clone size: few; D gene: TRBD1; J gene: TRBJ1-1; CDR3 protein: CASRTTGGARNTEAFF; CDR3 DNA: TGTGCCAGCAGAACGACAGGGGGGGCAAGGAACACTGAAGCTTTCTTT
V gene: TRBV11-2; clone size: NA; D gene: NA; J gene: TRBJ1-5; CDR3 protein: CASSLASSNRPQHF; CDR3 DNA: TGTGCCAGCAGCTTAGCTAGTAGCAATCGGCCCCAGCATTTT